This TCR beta chain is drawn from a study of cytomegalovirus exposure and HLA in healthy donors. A note on this clone: The antigen is unknown.

Study-wide results and caveats: Previous analysis showed most TCR beta V segments were productive about 90% or about 30% of the time.

CDR1 MRHNA and CDR2 SNTAGT come from the germline V gene. CDR3 length: 15 amino acids. V dropped 3 bases and J dropped 2; count of bases not matched to a gene: 0. 13 Jbeta primers and 60 Vbeta primers were used for the PCR. The protocol was immunoSEQ multiplex PCR, while the TCRdb copy is restricted to in-frame clones and leaves out a portion. Among 30,000 to 40,000 clones, 75% to 90% were seen once, and the ten largest hold approximately 5.6%. The J gene is TRBJ2-2, the V gene TRBV6-4, with 10 positions matching TRBD2. The sequencing input was PBMCs. The source of this sequence is a male donor in good health and CMV-seronegative. In DNA, the CDR3 is TGTGCCAGCAGTGAACTAGCGGGAAACACCGGGGAGCTGTTTTTT. The encoded protein is CASSELAGNTGELFF.